This T cell receptor beta chain was recorded in a study of blood T cell repertoires in COVID-19. Study details: From T cells, B-cell-depleted T cells, or PBMCs came the material, which was cDNA or gDNA.

Some clones are missing from TCRdb's copy, which holds only in-frame ones; the method was immunoSEQ multiplex PCR. This table holds more than 85,000 clones, approximately 89% found once. Germline loops: CDR1 LGHNA, CDR2 YSLEER. V was clipped by 2 bases and J by 0 bases; unmatched bases: 7. The CDR3 totals 16 residues. The chain combines TRBV4-3 with TRBJ2-7; 7 bases map to TRBD1. Sequenced sample: peripheral blood. The TCR comes from a human donor in a cohort sampled during active COVID-19. The CDR3 reads CASSQYARGSSYEQYF. The CDR3 nucleotides read TGCGCCAGCAGCCAATATGCCAGGGGGAGCTCCTACGAGCAGTACTTC.